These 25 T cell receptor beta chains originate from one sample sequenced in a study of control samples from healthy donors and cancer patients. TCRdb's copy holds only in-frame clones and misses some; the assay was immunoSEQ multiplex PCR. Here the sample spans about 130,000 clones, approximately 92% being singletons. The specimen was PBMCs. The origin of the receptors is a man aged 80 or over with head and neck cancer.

CDR3 sequence: CASSWDAGYTEAFF. The CDR3 region has the DNA TGTGCCAGCAGCTGGGACGCGGGGTACACTGAAGCTTTCTTT. This chain joins TRBV5-4 and TRBJ1-1, with a tentative D call TRBD1 (5 bases). Trimming removed 3 bases at V and 3 bases at J, with 12 bases between. The CDR3 covers 14 residues. The germline V gene encodes CDR1 SGHNT and CDR2 YYREEE (reference sequence). Full variable domain (missing parts from reference TRBV5-4 and TRBJ1-1): ETGVTQSPTHLIKTRGQQVTLRCSSQSGHNTVSWYQQALGQGPQFIFQYYREEENGRGNFPPRFSGLQFPNYSSELNVNALELDDSALYLCASSWDAGYTEAFFGQGTRLTVV.

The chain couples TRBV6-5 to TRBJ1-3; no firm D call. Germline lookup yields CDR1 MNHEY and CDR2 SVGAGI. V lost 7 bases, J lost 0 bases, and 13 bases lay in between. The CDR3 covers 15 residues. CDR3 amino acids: CASTGLTTSGNTIYF. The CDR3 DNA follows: TGTGCCAGCACCGGGCTCACAACCTCTGGAAACACCATATATTTT.

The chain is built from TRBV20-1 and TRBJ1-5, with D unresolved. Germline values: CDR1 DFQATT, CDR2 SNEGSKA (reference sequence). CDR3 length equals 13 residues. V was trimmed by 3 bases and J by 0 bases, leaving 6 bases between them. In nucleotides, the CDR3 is TGCAGTGCTAGTTCAGATAGCAATCAGCCCCAGCATTTT. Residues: CSASSDSNQPQHF.

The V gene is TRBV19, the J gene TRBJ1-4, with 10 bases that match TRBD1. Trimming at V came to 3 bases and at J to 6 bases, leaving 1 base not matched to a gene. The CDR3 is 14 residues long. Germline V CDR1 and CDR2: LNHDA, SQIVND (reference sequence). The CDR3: CASSIGTGDEKLFF. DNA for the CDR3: TGTGCCAGTAGTATTGGGACAGGGGATGAAAAACTGTTTTTT.

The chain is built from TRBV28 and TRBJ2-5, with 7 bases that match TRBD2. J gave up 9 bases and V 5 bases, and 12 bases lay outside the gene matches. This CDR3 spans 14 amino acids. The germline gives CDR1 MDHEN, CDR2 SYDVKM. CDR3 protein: CASSPRLLAGAQYF. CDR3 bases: TGTGCCAGCAGTCCAAGGTTGCTCGCGGGGGCCCAGTACTTC.

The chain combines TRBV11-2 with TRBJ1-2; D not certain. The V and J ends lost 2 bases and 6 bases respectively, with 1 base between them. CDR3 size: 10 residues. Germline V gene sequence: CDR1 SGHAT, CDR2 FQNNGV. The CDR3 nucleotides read TGTGCCAGCAGCTTAAATGGCTACACCTTC. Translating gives CASSLNGYTF. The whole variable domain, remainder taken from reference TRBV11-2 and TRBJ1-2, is EAGVAQSPRYKIIEKRQSVAFWCNPISGHATLYWYQQILGQGPKLLIQFQNNGVVDDSQLPKDRFSAERLKGVDSTLKIQPAKLEDSAVYLCASSLNGYTFGSGTRLTVV.

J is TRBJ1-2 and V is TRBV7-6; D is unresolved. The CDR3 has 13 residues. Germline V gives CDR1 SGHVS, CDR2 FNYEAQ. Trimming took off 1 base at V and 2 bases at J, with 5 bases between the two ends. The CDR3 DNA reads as TGTGCCAGCAGCTTAGGTGGAAACTATGGCTACACCTTC. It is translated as CASSLGGNYGYTF.

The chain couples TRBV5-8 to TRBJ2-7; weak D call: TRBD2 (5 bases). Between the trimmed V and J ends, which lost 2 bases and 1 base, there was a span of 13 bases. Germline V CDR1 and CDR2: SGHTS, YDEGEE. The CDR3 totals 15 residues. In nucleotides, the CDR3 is TGTGCCAGCAGCTTTATGAGCGGAAAATCCTACGAGCAGTACTTC. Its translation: CASSFMSGKSYEQYF.

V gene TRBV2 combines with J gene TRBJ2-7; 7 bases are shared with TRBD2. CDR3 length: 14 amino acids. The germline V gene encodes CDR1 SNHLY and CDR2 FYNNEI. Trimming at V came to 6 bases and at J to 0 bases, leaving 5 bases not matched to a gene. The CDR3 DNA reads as TGTGCCAGCAGGACCGGGACTAACTCCTACGAGCAGTACTTC. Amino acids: CASRTGTNSYEQYF.

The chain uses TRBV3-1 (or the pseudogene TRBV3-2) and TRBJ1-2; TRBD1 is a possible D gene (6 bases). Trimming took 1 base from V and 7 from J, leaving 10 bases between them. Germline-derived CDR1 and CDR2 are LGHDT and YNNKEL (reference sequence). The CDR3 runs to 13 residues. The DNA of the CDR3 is TGTGCCAGCAGCCAAGTGAGGGGGGGTGGCTACACCTTC. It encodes CASSQVRGGGYTF.

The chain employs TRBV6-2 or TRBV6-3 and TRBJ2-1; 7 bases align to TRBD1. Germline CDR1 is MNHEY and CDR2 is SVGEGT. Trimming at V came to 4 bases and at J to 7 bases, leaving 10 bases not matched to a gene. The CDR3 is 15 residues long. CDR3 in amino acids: CASSFGQATLNEQFF. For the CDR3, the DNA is TGTGCCAGCAGTTTCGGACAGGCGACCCTTAATGAGCAGTTCTTC.

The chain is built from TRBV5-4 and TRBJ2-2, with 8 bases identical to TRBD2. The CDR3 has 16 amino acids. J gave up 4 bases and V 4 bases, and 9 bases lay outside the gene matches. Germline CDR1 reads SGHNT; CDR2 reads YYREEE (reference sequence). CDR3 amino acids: CASSGPGGPGTGELFF. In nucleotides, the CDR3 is TGTGCCAGCAGCGGCCCGGGGGGGCCGGGCACCGGGGAGCTGTTTTTT.

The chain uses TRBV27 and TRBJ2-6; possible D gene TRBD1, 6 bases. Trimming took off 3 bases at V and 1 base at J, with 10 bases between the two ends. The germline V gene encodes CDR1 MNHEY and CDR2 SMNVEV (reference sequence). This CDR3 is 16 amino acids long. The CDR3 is CASSFARGSGANVLTF. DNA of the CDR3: TGTGCCAGCAGTTTTGCGAGGGGGTCTGGGGCCAACGTCCTGACTTTC. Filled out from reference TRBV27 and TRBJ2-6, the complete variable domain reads EAQVTQNPRYLITVTGKKLTVTCSQNMNHEYMSWYRQDPGLGLRQIYYSMNVEVTDKGDVPEGYKVSRKEKRNFPLILESPSPNQTSLYFCASSFARGSGANVLTFGAGSRLTVL.

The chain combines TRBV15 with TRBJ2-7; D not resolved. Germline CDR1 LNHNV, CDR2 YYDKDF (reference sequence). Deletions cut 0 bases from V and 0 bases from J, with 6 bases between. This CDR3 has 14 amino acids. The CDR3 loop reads CATSRDFSSYEQYF. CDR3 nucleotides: TGTGCCACCAGCAGAGATTTCAGCTCCTACGAGCAGTACTTC.

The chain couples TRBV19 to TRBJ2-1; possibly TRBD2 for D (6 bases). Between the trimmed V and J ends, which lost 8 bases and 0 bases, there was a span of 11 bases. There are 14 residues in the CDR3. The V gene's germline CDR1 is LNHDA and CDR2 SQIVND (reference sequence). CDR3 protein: CASGRGASYNEQFF. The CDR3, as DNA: TGTGCCAGTGGGCGGGGCGCCTCCTACAATGAGCAGTTCTTC.

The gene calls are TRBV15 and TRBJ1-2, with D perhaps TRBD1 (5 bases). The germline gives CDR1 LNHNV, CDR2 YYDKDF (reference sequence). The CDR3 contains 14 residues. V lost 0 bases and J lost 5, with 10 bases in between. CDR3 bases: TGTGCCACCAGCAGAGAGAGACAGTCTTATGGCTACACCTTC. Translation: CATSRERQSYGYTF.

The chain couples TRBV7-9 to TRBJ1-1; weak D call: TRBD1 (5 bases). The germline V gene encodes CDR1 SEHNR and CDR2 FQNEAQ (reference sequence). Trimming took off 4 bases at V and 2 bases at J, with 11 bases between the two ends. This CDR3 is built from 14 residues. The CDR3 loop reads CASSSDSFNTEAFF. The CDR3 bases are TGTGCCAGCAGCTCCGACAGCTTTAACACTGAAGCTTTCTTT. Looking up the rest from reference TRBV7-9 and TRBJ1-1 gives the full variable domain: DTGVSQNPRHKITKRGQNVTFRCDPISEHNRLYWYRQTLGQGPEFLTYFQNEAQLEKSRLLSDRFSAERPKGSFSTLEIQRTEQGDSAMYLCASSSDSFNTEAFFGQGTRLTVV.

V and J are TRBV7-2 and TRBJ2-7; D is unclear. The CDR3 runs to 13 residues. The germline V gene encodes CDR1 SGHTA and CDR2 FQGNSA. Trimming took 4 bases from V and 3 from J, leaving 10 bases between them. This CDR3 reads CASSYPGNYEQYF. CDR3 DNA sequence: TGTGCCAGCAGCTACCCAGGTAACTACGAGCAGTACTTC.

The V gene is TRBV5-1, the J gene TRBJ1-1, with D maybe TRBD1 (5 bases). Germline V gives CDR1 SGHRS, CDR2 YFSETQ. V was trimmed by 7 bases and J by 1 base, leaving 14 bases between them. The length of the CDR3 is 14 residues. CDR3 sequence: CASRLLGENTEAFF. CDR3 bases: TGCGCCAGCCGGCTATTGGGGGAGAACACTGAAGCTTTCTTT.

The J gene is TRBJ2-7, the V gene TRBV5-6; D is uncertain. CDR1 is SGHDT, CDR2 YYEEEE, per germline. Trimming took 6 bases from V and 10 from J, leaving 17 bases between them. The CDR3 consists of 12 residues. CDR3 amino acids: CASNSNRHGQYF. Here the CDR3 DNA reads TGTGCCAGCAACTCGAATCGACATGGCCAGTACTTC.

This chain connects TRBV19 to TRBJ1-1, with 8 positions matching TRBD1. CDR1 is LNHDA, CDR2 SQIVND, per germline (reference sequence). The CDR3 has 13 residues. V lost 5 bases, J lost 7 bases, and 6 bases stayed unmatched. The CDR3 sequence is CASSPDRGGEAFF. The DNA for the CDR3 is TGTGCCAGTAGTCCTGACAGGGGAGGTGAAGCTTTCTTT.

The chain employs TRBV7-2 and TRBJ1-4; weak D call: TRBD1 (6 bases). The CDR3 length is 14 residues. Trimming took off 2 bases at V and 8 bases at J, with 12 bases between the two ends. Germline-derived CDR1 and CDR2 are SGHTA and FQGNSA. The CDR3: CASSLQGGDEKLFF. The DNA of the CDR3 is TGTGCCAGCAGCTTACAAGGGGGTGACGAAAAACTGTTTTTT.

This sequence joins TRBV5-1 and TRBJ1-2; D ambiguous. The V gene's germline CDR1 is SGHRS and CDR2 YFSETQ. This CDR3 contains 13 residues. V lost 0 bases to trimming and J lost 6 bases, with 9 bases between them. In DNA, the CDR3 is TGCGCCAGCAGCTTGGGTGATAGAGATGGCTACACCTTC. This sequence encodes CASSLGDRDGYTF.

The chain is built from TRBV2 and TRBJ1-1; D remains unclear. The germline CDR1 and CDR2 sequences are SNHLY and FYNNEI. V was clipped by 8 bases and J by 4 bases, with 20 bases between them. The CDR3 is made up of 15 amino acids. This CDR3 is CASRIPHGVVTEAFF. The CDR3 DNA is TGTGCCAGCCGGATCCCCCACGGGGTGGTCACTGAAGCTTTCTTT.

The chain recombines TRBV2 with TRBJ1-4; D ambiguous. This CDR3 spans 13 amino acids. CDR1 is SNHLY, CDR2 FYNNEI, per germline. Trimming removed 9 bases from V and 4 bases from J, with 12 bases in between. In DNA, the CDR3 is TGTGCCAGTACTCAGGACCTTAATGAAAAACTGTTTTTT. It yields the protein CASTQDLNEKLFF.